What follows are 13 T cell receptor beta chains derived from one specimen sequenced in a study of blood T cell repertoires in COVID-19 (dated by TCRdb to 2018 to 2020). The library was produced with the immunoSEQ multiplex PCR assay. TCRdb obtained this table from immuneACCESS and retained in-frame rearrangements with V and J assigned. These tables miss some clones; where compared with another copy, unresolved V genes account for less than half of the shortfall, and the remainder is unexplained. This sample lists about 180,000 clones; roughly nine tenths were detected once. The ten biggest clones cover 2.9% of the sample. Sequencing was done on a sample of peripheral blood. These receptors were taken from a woman aged 25-40 years with active or convalescent COVID-19.

This chain uses TRBV19 with TRBJ1-1, with a weak D call TRBD1 (6 bases). The CDR3 is 15 residues long. The germline CDR1 and CDR2 sequences are LNHDA and SQIVND (reference sequence). Trimming removed 1 base at V and 1 base at J, with 10 bases between. This CDR3 reads CASSIGAGANTEAFF. As DNA, the CDR3 is TGTGCCAGTAGTATAGGGGCAGGGGCGAACACTGAAGCTTTCTTT.

This chain links TRBV18 with TRBJ1-4; maybe TRBD1 (6 bases). V lost 0 bases and J 3 bases, leaving 8 bases between the germline ends. The V gene's germline CDR1 is KGHSH and CDR2 LQKENI. The CDR3 has 15 amino acids. The CDR3 coding sequence is TGTGCCAGCTCACCACCGGGGGCTGCTAATGAAAAACTGTTTTTT. This encodes CASSPPGAANEKLFF.

This clone was counted a single time. The V gene is TRBV5-6, the J gene TRBJ1-5, with 7 bases identical to TRBD1. The CDR3 has 15 residues. V shed 1 base, J shed 4 bases, and the junction held 5 bases outside the gene matches. Germline loops: CDR1 SGHDT, CDR2 YYEEEE. CDR3 in amino acids: CASSLRDRANQPQHF. The CDR3, as DNA: TGTGCCAGCAGCTTGCGAGACAGGGCAAATCAGCCCCAGCATTTT.

The chain couples TRBV30 to TRBJ1-2; D perhaps matches TRBD1 (5 bases). The CDR3 spans 13 residues. Germline CDR1 reads GTSNPN; CDR2 reads SVGIG (reference sequence). Trimming took 0 bases from V and 2 from J, leaving 7 bases between them. The CDR3 coding sequence is TGTGCCTGGAGTGTCTGGGGCAACTATGGCTACACCTTC. Its protein product is CAWSVWGNYGYTF.

V usage is TRBV20-1 and J usage is TRBJ1-5; TRBD1 matches at 7 bases. Germline loops: CDR1 DFQATT, CDR2 SNEGSKA (reference sequence). V gave up 3 bases and J gave up 4 bases; unmatched junction bases: 6. This CDR3 is 14 amino acids long. The DNA of the CDR3 is TGCAGTGCTAGTACGGGACAGCATAATCAGCCCCAGCATTTT. It yields the protein CSASTGQHNQPQHF.

This chain joins TRBV24-1 and TRBJ2-2; possibly TRBD1 for D (6 bases). V was shortened by 8 bases and J by 2 bases, with 11 bases between the two germline ends. The CDR3 length is 14 residues. The V gene's germline CDR1 is KGHDR and CDR2 SFDVKD. The CDR3 spells CATTDSLNTGELFF. The CDR3 DNA is TGTGCCACCACGGACAGCCTAAACACCGGGGAGCTGTTTTTT.

The CDR3 coding sequence is TGTGCCAGCTCACCAGTCGAGGACAGTTCCTACGAGCAGTACTTC. Protein product: CASSPVEDSSYEQYF. This chain links TRBV18 with TRBJ2-7, with D possibly TRBD1 on 6 matching bases. The V end lost 2 bases, the J end lost 1 base, and 12 bases lay between the germline ends. Germline V gene data show CDR1 as KGHSH and CDR2 as LQKENI. The CDR3 loop spans 15 amino acids.

The V gene is TRBV2, the J gene TRBJ2-2; 8 bases are shared with TRBD1. CDR3 length: 15 residues. V lost 2 bases to trimming and J lost 6 bases; unmatched junction nucleotides: 5. CDR1 and CDR2 from the germline V gene are SNHLY and FYNNEI. CDR3 residues: CASSELQGAAGELFF. DNA of the CDR3: TGTGCCAGCAGTGAACTCCAGGGGGCAGCCGGGGAGCTGTTTTTT.

Notes on this clone: The junction does not match germline at one end; this may be a read error. The chain joins TRBV18 to TRBJ1-3; D remains ambiguous. The CDR3 covers 14 residues. CDR1 is KGHSH, CDR2 LQKENI, per germline. The CDR3 here is CASSPPYVGDTIYF. The CDR3 DNA follows: TGTGCCAGCTCACCACCGTACGTTGGAGACACCATATATTTT.

V gene TRBV5-1 combines with J gene TRBJ2-7; weak D call: TRBD2 (7 bases). Germline V lookup: CDR1 SGHRS, CDR2 YFSETQ. The CDR3 contains 13 residues. V was clipped by 1 base and J by 6 bases, with 11 bases between them. In nucleotides, the CDR3 is TGCGCCAGCAGCTTGACAGGGAGGGGCGAGCAGTACTTC. Its protein product is CASSLTGRGEQYF.

The chain combines TRBV19 with TRBJ1-3, with 11 bases identical to TRBD1. Trimming took 10 bases from V and 3 from J; bases not matched to a gene: 5. Germline-derived CDR1 and CDR2 are LNHDA and SQIVND (reference sequence). This CDR3 has 14 amino acids. The CDR3 loop is CATSDRGLGNTIYF. In DNA, the CDR3 is TGTGCCACCTCGGACAGGGGGCTTGGAAACACCATATATTTT. Full variable domain (rest looked up from reference TRBV19 and TRBJ1-3): DGGITQSPKYLFRKEGQNVTLSCEQNLNHDAMYWYRQDPGQGLRLIYYSQIVNDFQKGDIAEGYSVSREKKESFPLTVTSAQKNPTAFYLCATSDRGLGNTIYFGEGSWLTVV.

J is TRBJ1-5 and V is TRBV6-6; TRBD1 is a possible D gene (6 bases). Germline loops: CDR1 MNHNY, CDR2 SVGAGI (reference sequence). Deletions cut 2 bases from V and 5 bases from J, with 16 bases between. The CDR3 has 16 residues. Here the CDR3 DNA reads TGTGCCAGCAGTTACCGTGCGGGGGGGGGCTATCAGCCCCAGCATTTT. This encodes CASSYRAGGGYQPQHF.

This chain links TRBV6-6 with TRBJ2-5; 7 nucleotides match TRBD1. CDR3 length: 13 amino acids. Germline V gene lookup returns CDR1 MNHNY and CDR2 SVGAGI (reference sequence). The V segment lost 6 bases and the J segment 4 bases; nucleotides outside the gene matches: 5. The CDR3 bases are TGTGCCAGCAGGTCAAACAGGGGAGAGACCCAGTACTTC. Protein sequence: CASRSNRGETQYF.